The clone carrying this TCR beta chain was detected only a few times. Its antigen is unidentified. This specimen belongs to a study of cytomegalovirus exposure and HLA in healthy donors. The CDR3 length is 14 residues. V was pared by 5 bases and J by 4 bases, with 12 bases between. CDR1 MNHNS and CDR2 SASEGT come from the germline V gene. The PCR ran on 60 Vbeta and 13 Jbeta primers. Sequencing used immunoSEQ multiplex PCR; TCRdb keeps in-frame clones, though not all of them. The table records roughly 150,000 clones, approximately 75% of them present only once. The study's findings and limits: For most TCR sequences rarity was the rule, although some public TCRs occurred in many donors.

This sequence joins TRBV6-1 and TRBJ1-5; D perhaps matches TRBD1 (6 bases). The receptor's source is a woman in her late teens or twenties in good health and CMV-seronegative. Sequencing was carried out using PBMCs. Written as DNA, the CDR3 is TGTGCCAGCAGTCTACAGGGCGGGAATCAGCCCCAGCATTTT. This codes for CASSLQGGNQPQHF.